These 27 T cell receptor beta chains share one sample of origin, sequenced in a study of long-term antiretroviral therapy in people with HIV. Survey-level resolution applied to immunoSEQ assay v3.0. Assay: immunoSEQ multiplex PCR; the TCRdb copy retains only in-frame clones and omits some. The sample lists about 18,000 clones, 75% to 85% occurring once. The specimen was unsorted PBMCs, collected at the start of antiretroviral therapy, before treatment. Receptors were obtained from a man aged 18 to 29 with HIV.

V and J are TRBV18 and TRBJ2-1, with 8 bases identical to TRBD1. Per the germline V gene, CDR1 is KGHSH and CDR2 is LQKENI. The CDR3 length is 14 residues. After removal of 2 bases from V and 7 bases from J, the junction contained 4 bases not matched to a gene. The CDR3, as DNA: TGTGCCAGCTCACCAATAAGACAGGGGAATGAGCAGTTCTTC. Translated, it gives CASSPIRQGNEQFF.

This clone came up once. The chain combines TRBV27 with TRBJ1-2, with a possible D match to TRBD1 (5 bases). Germline V gene lookup returns CDR1 MNHEY and CDR2 SMNVEV (reference sequence). V gave up 8 bases and J gave up 0 bases, with 16 bases separating them. The CDR3 runs 15 residues. The CDR3 reads CASAGGTQPNYGYTF. CDR3 in DNA: TGTGCCAGCGCGGGGGGAACACAACCTAACTATGGCTACACCTTC.

This clone has only one observation. The chain combines TRBV27 with TRBJ2-1; the D gene could be TRBD1 or TRBD2 (5 bases each). This CDR3 is built from 15 residues. Germline CDR1 and CDR2: MNHEY and SMNVEV (reference sequence). V lost 2 bases to trimming and J lost 3 bases, with 11 bases between them. This CDR3 is CASSLRDPIYNEQFF. The CDR3 DNA sequence: TGTGCCAGCAGTTTACGGGACCCGATCTACAATGAGCAGTTCTTC.

The rearrangement uses TRBV9 and TRBJ2-5; no reliable D call. Looked up from germline, CDR1 is SGDLS and CDR2 is YYNGEE. The V end lost 1 base, the J end lost 5 bases, and 15 bases lay between the germline ends. This CDR3 contains 15 residues. In nucleotides, the CDR3 is TGTGCCAGCAGCGTAATGAGTGGGAAGGGCGAGACCCAGTACTTC. It codes for CASSVMSGKGETQYF.

The rearrangement uses TRBV19 and TRBJ2-1, with TRBD1 as a possible D gene (5 bases). The length of the CDR3 is 17 residues. V gave up 3 bases and J gave up 0 bases, with 15 bases separating them. Germline V lookup: CDR1 LNHDA, CDR2 SQIVND (reference sequence). CDR3 protein: CASSIHQGASSYNEQFF. In DNA, the CDR3 is TGTGCCAGTAGTATCCATCAGGGCGCCTCCTCCTACAATGAGCAGTTCTTC.

V gene TRBV5-1 combines with J gene TRBJ2-6; TRBD1 matches at 10 bases. The V and J ends lost 2 bases and 2 bases, in that order; junction bases with no gene match: 7. Germline lookup yields CDR1 SGHRS and CDR2 YFSETQ. The length of the CDR3 is 18 residues. CDR3 sequence reads: CASSFTGTGVTGANVLTF. For the CDR3, the DNA is TGCGCCAGCAGCTTCACCGGGACAGGGGTTACTGGGGCCAACGTCCTGACTTTC.

The rearrangement links TRBV25-1 to TRBJ2-2; D uncertain. Germline assignment: CDR1 MGHDK and CDR2 SYGVNS. V shed 3 bases and J shed 0 bases, with 11 bases lying between them. CDR3 length equals 16 residues. CDR3 nucleotide sequence: TGTGCCAGCAGTGAGTTTACGGCTTCGAACACCGGGGAGCTGTTTTTT. Protein: CASSEFTASNTGELFF.

This clone was seen only once. The gene calls are TRBV19 and TRBJ2-7, with D possibly matching TRBD1 (6 bases). In germline, CDR1 is LNHDA, CDR2 SQIVND (reference sequence). The CDR3 is 13 residues long. The V and J ends lost 5 bases and 4 bases respectively, with 12 bases between them. The CDR3 DNA reads as TGTGCCAGTAGTGAAACAGGGAGATACGAGCAGTACTTC. Its protein is CASSETGRYEQYF.

The V gene is TRBV10-3, the J gene TRBJ2-1, with TRBD2 matching 9 bases. V shed 6 bases and J 3 bases; nucleotides not matched to a gene: 6. In germline, CDR1 is ENHRY, CDR2 SYGVKD. The CDR3 totals 15 residues. CDR3: CAIRSGTSNYNEQFF. CDR3 coding DNA: TGTGCCATCAGATCCGGGACTAGCAACTACAATGAGCAGTTCTTC.

This clone was seen a few times. The chain links TRBV7-2 to TRBJ1-3; D ambiguous. This CDR3 comprises 12 residues. CDR1 and CDR2 (germline): SGHTA, FQGNSA. Between the trimmed V and J ends, which lost 2 bases and 3 bases, there was a span of 2 bases. CDR3 amino acids: CASSLYGNTIYF. The CDR3 nucleotides are TGTGCCAGCAGCTTATATGGAAACACCATATATTTT.

V is TRBV2 and J is TRBJ2-2; 7 bases map to TRBD2. CDR1 and CDR2 from the germline V gene are SNHLY and FYNNEI. The ends lost 9 bases at V and 2 bases at J; junction bases unmatched: 9. The CDR3 covers 15 residues. CDR3 sequence (DNA): TGTGCCAGGTCGCTCAGCGGGATTAACACCGGGGAGCTGTTTTTT. This sequence encodes CARSLSGINTGELFF.

The V call is TRBV6-6, the J call TRBJ1-1; 10 nucleotides agree with TRBD1. The CDR3 has 14 amino acids. Trimming at V came to 5 bases and at J to 1 base, leaving 1 base not matched to a gene. CDR1 MNHNY and CDR2 SVGAGI come from the germline V gene (reference sequence). This CDR3 reads CASSGTGANTEAFF. The CDR3, as DNA: TGTGCCAGCAGTGGGACAGGGGCGAACACTGAAGCTTTCTTT.

The gene calls are TRBV10-3 and TRBJ1-1, with D perhaps matching TRBD1 (5 bases). Germline loops: CDR1 ENHRY, CDR2 SYGVKD. The length of the CDR3 is 14 residues. V lost 8 bases, J lost 3 bases, and 16 bases lay in between. CDR3 in amino acids: CAIGGDSQYTEAFF. The CDR3 DNA is TGTGCCATCGGCGGAGACAGTCAATACACTGAAGCTTTCTTT.

The V call is TRBV2, the J call TRBJ2-1, with a possible D match to TRBD2 (7 bases). The germline V gene has CDR1 SNHLY and CDR2 FYNNEI. The length of the CDR3 is 15 residues. The V end lost 6 bases, the J end lost 6 bases, and 18 bases lay between the germline ends. The CDR3 sequence: CASRDAGVGANEQFF. CDR3 DNA: TGTGCCAGCAGGGATGCGGGAGTGGGGGCCAATGAGCAGTTCTTC.

J is TRBJ1-1 and V is TRBV10-2, with 7 bases that match TRBD1. This CDR3 has 14 residues. With 6 bases clipped from V and 2 bases from J, the junction kept 6 bases outside the gene matches. Germline CDR1 and CDR2: WSHSY and SAAADI. CDR3 nucleotides: TGCGCCAGCAGAGAGACAGGGTTAAACACTGAAGCTTTCTTT. Encoded protein: CASRETGLNTEAFF.

V is TRBV7-9 and J is TRBJ1-1; no definite D call. This CDR3 comprises 12 residues. The V end lost 1 base, the J end lost 8 bases, and 8 bases lay between the germline ends. Germline V lookup: CDR1 SEHNR, CDR2 FQNEAQ (reference sequence). CDR3 nucleotide sequence: TGTGCCAGCAGCTTAGACCCCAGAGAAGCTTTCTTT. This gives the protein CASSLDPREAFF.

This chain's CDR3 is CASSELIEYNEQFF. The CDR3 nucleotides read TGTGCCAGCAGTGAACTCATCGAATACAATGAGCAGTTCTTC. The chain combines TRBV25-1 with TRBJ2-1, with D unresolved. This CDR3 spans 14 amino acids. Germline CDR1 is MGHDK and CDR2 is SYGVNS. The V end lost 2 bases, the J end lost 4 bases, and 9 bases lay between the germline ends.

By share, this clone ranks as medium-sized. The genes are TRBV5-4 and TRBJ2-2, with 7 nucleotides matching TRBD1. Germline V CDR1 and CDR2: SGHNT, YYREEE (reference sequence). The CDR3 extends over 15 amino acids. J lost 0 bases, V lost 4 bases, and 3 bases had no gene match. The CDR3 DNA sequence: TGTGCCAGCAGCCTAGGGACAGCGAACACCGGGGAGCTGTTTTTT. It translates to CASSLGTANTGELFF.

J is TRBJ2-7 and V is TRBV7-8; 13 bases line up with TRBD2. The germline gives CDR1 SGHVS, CDR2 FQNEAQ. The V segment lost 4 bases and the J segment 4 bases; nucleotides outside the gene matches: 1. The CDR3 loop spans 14 amino acids. CDR3 coding DNA: TGTGCCAGCAGCTCACTAGCGGGAGGGTACGAGCAGTACTTC. Its translation: CASSSLAGGYEQYF.

The chain uses TRBV27 and TRBJ2-7, with TRBD1 as a possible D gene (5 bases). The CDR3 has 13 residues. Trimming cost V 2 bases and J 2 bases, with 7 bases left between them. Germline values: CDR1 MNHEY, CDR2 SMNVEV (reference sequence). This chain's CDR3 is CASSLAGPYEQYF. In DNA form, the CDR3 reads TGTGCCAGCAGTTTAGCAGGGCCCTACGAGCAGTACTTC.

The V gene is TRBV29-1, the J gene TRBJ1-2; 7 bases agree with TRBD1. Germline V gene sequence: CDR1 SQVTM, CDR2 ANQGSEA. After removal of 6 bases from V and 1 base from J, the junction contained 5 bases not matched to a gene. The CDR3 contains 13 residues. CDR3 sequence (DNA): TGCAGCGTCGATGACAGGGATAACTATGGCTACACCTTC. This translates into CSVDDRDNYGYTF.

By frequency in the sample, this clone is medium-sized. The V and J genes are TRBV28 and TRBJ2-1; D is undetermined. The CDR3 totals 14 residues. Germline CDR1 MDHEN, CDR2 SYDVKM. The V end lost 6 bases, the J end lost 8 bases, and 17 bases lay between the germline ends. The CDR3 bases are TGTGCCAGCAGCCCCGAATCCTTGGGGTATGAGCAGTTCTTC. It specifies CASSPESLGYEQFF.

The rearrangement uses TRBV6-1 and TRBJ2-3; 12 nucleotides match TRBD2. Germline CDR1 MNHNS, CDR2 SASEGT. The CDR3 length is 15 residues. J lost 4 bases, V lost 2 bases, and 1 base had no gene match. The CDR3 region has the DNA TGTGCCAGCAGTGAACTAGCGGGAGGGCCAGATACGCAGTATTTT. It translates to CASSELAGGPDTQYF.

This sequence joins TRBV30 and TRBJ2-5, with TRBD2 matching over 10 bases. The V gene's germline CDR1 is GTSNPN and CDR2 SVGIG (reference sequence). Germline trimming cut 0 bases from V and 5 bases from J; bases unmatched to any gene: 0. The CDR3 loop spans 13 amino acids. DNA for the CDR3: TGTGCCTGGAGTGTAGCGGGAGGGGAGACCCAGTACTTC. Encoded protein: CAWSVAGGETQYF.

The V call is TRBV5-1, the J call TRBJ1-1; 11 positions agree with TRBD1. The CDR3 covers 16 residues. The germline V gene has CDR1 SGHRS and CDR2 YFSETQ. J lost 0 bases, V lost 4 bases, and 5 bases had no gene match. Here the CDR3 DNA reads TGCGCCAGCAGCCCGGACAGGGGGCGGTTGAACACTGAAGCTTTCTTT. Its protein is CASSPDRGRLNTEAFF.

A single count supports this clone. This rearrangement joins TRBV10-3 to TRBJ2-1; the D gene could be TRBD1 or TRBD2 (5 bases each). With 10 bases removed from V and 5 bases from J, the gap between germline ends came to 15 bases. The germline gives CDR1 ENHRY, CDR2 SYGVKD. The CDR3 spans 13 residues. CDR3 protein: CASSPGPDNEQFF. In DNA, the CDR3 is TGTGCCAGCAGCCCGGGGCCCGACAATGAGCAGTTCTTC.

The J gene is TRBJ2-5, the V gene TRBV7-9; no reliable D call. Per the germline V gene, CDR1 is SEHNR and CDR2 is FQNEAQ (reference sequence). V lost 1 base and J 5 bases, leaving 5 bases between the germline ends. The CDR3 has 12 amino acids. This chain's CDR3 is CASSLVAETQYF. In DNA form, the CDR3 reads TGTGCCAGCAGCTTAGTTGCTGAGACCCAGTACTTC.